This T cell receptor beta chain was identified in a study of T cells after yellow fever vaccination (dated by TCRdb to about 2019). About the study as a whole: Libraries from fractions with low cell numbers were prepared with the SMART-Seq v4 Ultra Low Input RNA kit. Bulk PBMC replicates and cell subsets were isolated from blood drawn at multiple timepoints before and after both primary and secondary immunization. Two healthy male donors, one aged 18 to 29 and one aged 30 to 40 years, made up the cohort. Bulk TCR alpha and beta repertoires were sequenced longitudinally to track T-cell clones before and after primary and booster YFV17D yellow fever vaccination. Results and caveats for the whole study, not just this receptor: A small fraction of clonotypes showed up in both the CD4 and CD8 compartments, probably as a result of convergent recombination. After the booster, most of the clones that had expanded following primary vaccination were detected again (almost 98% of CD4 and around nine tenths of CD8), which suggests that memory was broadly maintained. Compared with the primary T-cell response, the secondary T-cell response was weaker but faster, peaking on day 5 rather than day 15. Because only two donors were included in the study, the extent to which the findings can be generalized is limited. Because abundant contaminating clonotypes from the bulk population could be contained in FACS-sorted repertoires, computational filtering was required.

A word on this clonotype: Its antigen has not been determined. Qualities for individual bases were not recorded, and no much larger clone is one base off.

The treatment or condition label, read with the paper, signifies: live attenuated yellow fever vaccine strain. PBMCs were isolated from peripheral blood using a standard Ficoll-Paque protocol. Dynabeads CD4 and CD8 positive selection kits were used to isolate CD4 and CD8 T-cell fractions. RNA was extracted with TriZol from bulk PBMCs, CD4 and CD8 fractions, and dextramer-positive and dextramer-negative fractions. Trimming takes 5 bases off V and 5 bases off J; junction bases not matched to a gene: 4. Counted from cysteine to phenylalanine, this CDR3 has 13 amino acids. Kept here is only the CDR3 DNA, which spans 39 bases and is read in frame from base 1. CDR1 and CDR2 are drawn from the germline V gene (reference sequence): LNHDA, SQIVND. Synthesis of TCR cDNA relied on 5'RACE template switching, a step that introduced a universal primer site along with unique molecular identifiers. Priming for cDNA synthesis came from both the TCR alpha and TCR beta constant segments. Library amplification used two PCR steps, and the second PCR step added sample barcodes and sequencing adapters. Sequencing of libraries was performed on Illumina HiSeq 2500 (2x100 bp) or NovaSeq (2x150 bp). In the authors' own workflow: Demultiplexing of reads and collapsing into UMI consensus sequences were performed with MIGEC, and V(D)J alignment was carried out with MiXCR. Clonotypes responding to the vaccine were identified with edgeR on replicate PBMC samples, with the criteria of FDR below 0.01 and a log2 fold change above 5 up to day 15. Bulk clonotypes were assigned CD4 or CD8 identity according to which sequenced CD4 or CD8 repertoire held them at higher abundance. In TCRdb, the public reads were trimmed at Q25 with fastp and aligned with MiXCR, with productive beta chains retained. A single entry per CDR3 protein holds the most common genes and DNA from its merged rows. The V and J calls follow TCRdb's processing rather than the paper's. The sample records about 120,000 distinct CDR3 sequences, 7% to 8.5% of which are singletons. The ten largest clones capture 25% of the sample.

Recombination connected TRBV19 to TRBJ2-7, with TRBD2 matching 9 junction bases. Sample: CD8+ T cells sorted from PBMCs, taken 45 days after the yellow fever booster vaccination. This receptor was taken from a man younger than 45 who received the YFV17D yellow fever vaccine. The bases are TGTGCCAGTAGTCCTAGCGGGACGAACGAGCAGTACTTC. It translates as CASSPSGTNEQYF.